The 19 T cell receptor beta chains below come from one sample, sequenced in a study of T cell responses to AZD1222 COVID-19 vaccine. TCRdb keeps only in-frame clones here, not all; method: immunoSEQ multiplex PCR. Counted here are about 140,000 clones, over 90% occurring once; the ten biggest clones make up 3.6%. The sequences come from peripheral blood, collected 28 days after the second AZD1222 dose. The receptors shown here come from an adult who received the AZD1222 COVID-19 vaccine.

As regards this clone: Because it lacks the conserved phenylalanine or tryptophan at the end, this CDR3 is likely a read error. The DNA is left out, because the CDR3 cannot be placed on it with certainty; the CDR3 is given as TCRdb lists it. This rearrangement joins TRBV4-1 to TRBJ2-7; the table calls TRBD2, which could not be checked here. The germline CDR1 and CDR2 sequences are MGHRA and YSYEKL. Inclusive of both ends, the CDR3 amounts to 9 amino acids. The CDR3 reads CASSREGSL.

V gene TRBV6-2 or TRBV6-3 combines with J gene TRBJ1-5; D ambiguous. The germline V and J ends were trimmed by 2 bases and 6 bases, with 14 bases remaining between them. This CDR3 spans 15 amino acids. Germline lookup yields CDR1 MNHEY and CDR2 SVGEGT. The DNA of the CDR3 is TGTGCCAGCAGTTACCCCCAAGGGCGGGGTCAGCCCCAGCATTTT. Translated: CASSYPQGRGQPQHF.

This clone was seen a handful of times. The V call is TRBV3-1 (or the pseudogene TRBV3-2), the J call TRBJ1-5; D is unresolved. CDR1 is LGHDT, CDR2 YNNKEL, per germline (reference sequence). The V end was cut by 1 base, the J end by 1 base, with 8 bases between. The CDR3 has 15 residues. The CDR3 spells CASSQGHQSNQPQHF. CDR3 DNA: TGTGCCAGCAGCCAAGGACACCAGAGCAATCAGCCCCAGCATTTT.

The rearrangement links TRBV6-5 to TRBJ1-1; possible D gene TRBD1, 6 bases. This CDR3 has 13 residues. The germline V gene encodes CDR1 MNHEY and CDR2 SVGAGI. The V end lost 2 bases, the J end lost 9 bases, and 13 bases lay between the germline ends. The CDR3 sequence is CASSYPGTPKAFF. The CDR3, as DNA: TGTGCCAGCAGTTACCCCGGGACACCGAAAGCTTTCTTT.

The chain employs TRBV5-8 and TRBJ1-1; 7 nucleotides agree with TRBD1. The germline gives CDR1 SGHTS, CDR2 YDEGEE. V was clipped by 0 bases and J by 2 bases; unmatched bases: 7. The CDR3 runs 16 residues. CDR3 sequence (DNA): TGTGCCAGCAGCTTGGATCAGGGACAGCCAAACACTGAAGCTTTCTTT. It is translated as CASSLDQGQPNTEAFF.

The chain recombines TRBV7-9 with TRBJ1-2, with D perhaps matching TRBD1 (6 bases). The CDR3 spans 16 residues. Germline V gives CDR1 SEHNR, CDR2 FQNEAQ (reference sequence). Trimming removed 1 base at V and 4 bases at J, with 16 bases between. The CDR3 DNA sequence: TGTGCCAGCAGCTTAGGAAAACAGGGTGCAGGCTATGGCTACACCTTC. This sequence encodes CASSLGKQGAGYGYTF.

The rearrangement uses TRBV5-1 and TRBJ2-1; 11 bases agree with TRBD2. Germline CDR1 reads SGHRS; CDR2 reads YFSETQ. J was trimmed by 4 bases and V by 5 bases; bases with no gene match: 2. This CDR3 contains 14 residues. The CDR3 loop reads CASRLAGDYNEQFF. As DNA, the CDR3 is TGCGCCAGCAGACTAGCGGGAGATTACAATGAGCAGTTCTTC.

The J gene is TRBJ2-7, the V gene TRBV5-8; the D is unclear. V lost 7 bases and J lost 2, with 13 bases in between. The CDR3 contains 13 residues. The germline gives CDR1 SGHTS, CDR2 YDEGEE. The CDR3 region has the DNA TGTGCCAGCCTAAACCGGGTTACCTACGAGCAGTACTTC. Amino acid sequence: CASLNRVTYEQYF.

V gene TRBV7-6 combines with J gene TRBJ2-6, with D tentatively TRBD1 (7 bases). V lost 3 bases and J 1 base, leaving 16 bases between the germline ends. From germline, CDR1 is SGHVS and CDR2 FNYEAQ. The CDR3 runs 18 residues. For the CDR3, the DNA is TGTGCCAGCAGCTTCTGGGACAGTGCGGGGTCTGGGGCCAACGTCCTGACTTTC. Its protein is CASSFWDSAGSGANVLTF.

The rearrangement joins TRBV18 to TRBJ1-1; D possibly corresponds to TRBD1 (5 bases). Deletions cut 8 bases from V and 7 bases from J, with 17 bases between. Per the germline V gene, CDR1 is KGHSH and CDR2 is LQKENI. This CDR3 is 13 amino acids long. The chain's CDR3 is CASRTTGRGEAFF. The CDR3 DNA reads as TGTGCCAGCCGAACTACGGGACGTGGTGAAGCTTTCTTT.

This sequence joins TRBV9 and TRBJ1-4; no reliable D call. Trimming stripped 1 base from V and 0 bases from J, with 10 bases between. In germline, CDR1 is SGDLS, CDR2 YYNGEE. This CDR3 has 16 residues. The CDR3 here is CASSVLGTATNEKLFF. CDR3 bases: TGTGCCAGCAGCGTACTAGGAACGGCAACTAATGAAAAACTGTTTTTT. Full variable domain (rest looked up from reference TRBV9 and TRBJ1-4): DSGVTQTPKHLITATGQRVTLRCSPRSGDLSVYWYQQSLDQGLQFLIQYYNGEERAKGNILERFSAQQFPDLHSELNLSSLELGDSALYFCASSVLGTATNEKLFFGSGTQLSVL.

This chain links TRBV11-2 with TRBJ1-1; D gene unclear. V gave up 5 bases and J gave up 0 bases, with 7 bases separating them. This CDR3 comprises 13 residues. Per germline, CDR1 SGHAT and CDR2 FQNNGV. CDR3 DNA sequence: TGTGCCAGCAGCACGACGGTGAACACTGAAGCTTTCTTT. As protein: CASSTTVNTEAFF.

This chain joins TRBV11-2 and TRBJ1-6; TRBD1 is a possible D gene (5 bases). The CDR3 consists of 14 residues. Between the trimmed V and J ends, which lost 4 bases and 6 bases, there was a span of 10 bases. Germline lookup yields CDR1 SGHAT and CDR2 FQNNGV. For the CDR3, the DNA is TGTGCCAGCAGCTCCGGGGGGAGTAATTCACCCCTCCACTTT. Its translation is CASSSGGSNSPLHF.

This sequence joins TRBV27 and TRBJ1-1, with D maybe TRBD1 (6 bases). CDR1 and CDR2 from the germline V gene are MNHEY and SMNVEV (reference sequence). Deletions cut 3 bases from V and 6 bases from J, with 14 bases between. The CDR3 sequence is 14 residues long. In DNA, the CDR3 is TGTGCCAGCAGTTTCGGGCAGGGGAATCCTGAAGCTTTCTTT. It yields the protein CASSFGQGNPEAFF.

V is TRBV27 and J is TRBJ2-5; D is possibly TRBD1 or TRBD2 (5 bases each). The CDR3 totals 14 residues. Germline loops: CDR1 MNHEY, CDR2 SMNVEV (reference sequence). Between the trimmed V and J ends, which lost 5 bases and 4 bases, there was a span of 14 bases. CDR3 in DNA: TGTGCCAGCAGTAAAAGGGGAGAGGGAGAGACCCAGTACTTC. This sequence encodes CASSKRGEGETQYF.

This clone was observed a single time. This sequence joins TRBV9 and TRBJ2-3; TRBD2 matches 10 bases. Germline loops: CDR1 SGDLS, CDR2 YYNGEE. Losses at the gene ends were 3 bases for V and 6 bases for J; bases not matched to a gene: 19. CDR3 length equals 19 residues. The CDR3 spells CASSARQYRASGRSDTQYF. The CDR3 DNA follows: TGTGCCAGCAGCGCGAGGCAGTACCGGGCTAGCGGGAGATCGGATACGCAGTATTTT.

The V call is TRBV2, the J call TRBJ1-6; 10 nucleotides line up with TRBD1. J gave up 5 bases and V 8 bases, and 3 bases lay outside the gene matches. The CDR3 is made up of 14 amino acids. Germline CDR1 is SNHLY and CDR2 is FYNNEI. CDR3 residues: CASGQGENNSPLHF. CDR3 nucleotide sequence: TGTGCCAGCGGACAGGGGGAAAATAATTCACCCCTCCACTTT.

This clone was seen once. The CDR3 DNA reads as TGTGCCAGCAGCAGTAGGCGGCTAGGTGGCTACACCTTC. The encoded protein is CASSSRRLGGYTF. V usage is TRBV9 and J usage is TRBJ1-2; D is unclear. This CDR3 is 13 amino acids long. V lost 4 bases to trimming and J lost 7 bases, with 14 bases between them. The germline V gene encodes CDR1 SGDLS and CDR2 YYNGEE.

This clone was observed once. The V call is TRBV28, the J call TRBJ1-5; 9 bases map to TRBD1. V lost 6 bases, J lost 6 bases, and 15 bases stayed unmatched. Germline V lookup: CDR1 MDHEN, CDR2 SYDVKM. The CDR3 spans 17 residues. The DNA of the CDR3 is TGTGCCAGCAGCACACAGGGGGCCGGTCACGGGGGTCAGCCCCAGCATTTT. Its translation: CASSTQGAGHGGQPQHF.